This entry describes one T cell receptor beta chain. Using immunoSEQ multiplex PCR, the repertoire was profiled, and TCRdb retains in-frame clones only, with some absent. The sample records about 80,000 clones, 89% being singletons. Germline V lookup: CDR1 LNHDA, CDR2 SQIVND (reference sequence). The CDR3 sequence is 14 residues long. The V end lost 3 bases, the J end lost 0 bases, and 8 bases lay between the germline ends. This entry belongs to a study of technical replicates of blood from several donors. The source of this sequence is a human donor in good health. Material: T cells isolated from PBMCs. This chain links TRBV19 with TRBJ1-2; no clear D. CDR3 nucleotides: TGTGCCAGTAGTATCTCCAGGACTAACTATGGCTACACCTTC. It translates to CASSISRTNYGYTF.